Listed below are T cell receptor beta chains from one sample, sequenced in a study of T cells in localized non-small cell lung cancer. Repertoires were generated with immunoSEQ multiplex PCR, while TCRdb's copy carries only in-frame clones and drops some. The sample contains under 75,000 clones, around 85% of which appear only once. Source: peripheral blood, taken before any cancer treatment. These receptors originate from a male donor aged 60 or over with stage III squamous cell lung carcinoma. The CDR3 runs from the conserved cysteine through the conserved F or W. The D gene is left open where the match is weak. The size entry is marked missing in some rows and otherwise reads once, few, many or a size class.

- | TRBJ1-4 | - | TRBV30 | TGTGCCTGGAGTCCCGGCAGTTACAATGAAAAACTGTTTTTT | CAWSPGSYNEKLFF
- | TRBJ2-5 | - | TRBV10-3 | TGTGCCATCAGTGAGTCGAGAGGAATTCAAGAGACCCAGTACTTC | CAISESRGIQETQYF
- | TRBJ1-5 | few | TRBV30 | TGTGCCTGGAGTGAAGGGATCGGCAATCAGCCCCAGCATTTT | CAWSEGIGNQPQHF
- | TRBJ1-4 | few | TRBV6-1 | TGTGCCAGCAGCTGGGGACCAAATGAAAAACTGTTTTTT | CASSWGPNEKLFF
- | TRBJ1-1 | - | TRBV5-1 | TGCGCCAGCAGCTATCGGACAACTCAGAACACTGAAGCTTTCTTT | CASSYRTTQNTEAFF
TRBD2 | TRBJ2-7 | - | TRBV5-1 | TGCGCCAGCAACCGGGGGGGCGGCTACGAGCAGTACTTC | CASNRGGGYEQYF
TRBD2 | TRBJ2-2 | - | TRBV11-2 | TGTGCCAGCAGCTTACTAGCGGACACCGGGGAGCTGTTTTTT | CASSLLADTGELFF
- | TRBJ2-1 | - | TRBV2 | TGTGCCAGCAGTGAAAACGATCGGGTATACAATGAGCAGTTCTTC | CASSENDRVYNEQFF
- | TRBJ1-4 | - | TRBV4-3 | TGCGCCAGCAGTCTAGAAGGCCGGCCAAATGAAAAACTGTTTTTT | CASSLEGRPNEKLFF
TRBD1 | TRBJ1-1 | - | TRBV6-1 | TGTGCCAGCAGTGCGGAGGGACAGGTAGGCACTGAAGCTTTCTTT | CASSAEGQVGTEAFF
- | TRBJ1-5 | once | TRBV10-2 | TGCGCCAGCAGTAAGTCGGCGGGCATAAATCAGCCCCAGCATTTT | CASSKSAGINQPQHF
- | TRBJ1-3 | - | TRBV4-1 | TGCGCCAGCAGCCAAGATACCCCGGGGGCAATCGGAAACACCATATATTTT | CASSQDTPGAIGNTIYF
- | TRBJ2-1 | - | TRBV9 | TGTGCCAGCAGCGTAGAGGTCGGTAGCTCCTACAATGAGCAGTTCTTC | CASSVEVGSSYNEQFF
TRBD1 | TRBJ1-1 | - | TRBV5-4 | TGTGCCAGCAGCGCTAGAAGGGGGCGTGGGGACACTGAAGCTTTCTTT | CASSARRGRGDTEAFF
TRBD1 | TRBJ2-1 | - | TRBV5-1 | TGCGCCAGCAGAGTATCACGGGACAGGGGGCGCGATGAGCAGTTCTTC | CASRVSRDRGRDEQFF
TRBD1 | TRBJ1-4 | - | TRBV18 | TGTGCCAGCTCACCGACAGGGTTGGGAGAAAAACTGTTTTTT | CASSPTGLGEKLFF
TRBD2 | TRBJ2-3 | - | TRBV7-9 | TGTGCCAGCAGCTTATGGCTAGCGGGGGGAGATACGCAGTATTTT | CASSLWLAGGDTQYF
- | TRBJ2-5 | - | TRBV5-4 | TGTGCCAGCAGCTTAAGACATGGAGGGGAGACCCAGTACTTC | CASSLRHGGETQYF
- | TRBJ1-2 | - | TRBV19 | TGTGCCAGTAGTATCGGACAGAGTAACTATGGCTACACCTTC | CASSIGQSNYGYTF
TRBD1 | TRBJ2-7 | - | TRBV5-1 | TGCGCCAGCAGCTCCCCGGGACAGTCCTACGAGCAGTACTTC | CASSSPGQSYEQYF
- | TRBJ1-4 | - | TRBV6-5 | TGTGCCAGCAACGGGAATGAAAAACTGTTTTTT | CASNGNEKLFF
- | TRBJ1-6 | - | TRBV28 | TGTGCCAGCAGTTCTGTAACAGCTACTAATTCACCCCTCCACTTT | CASSSVTATNSPLHF
- | TRBJ1-2 | - | TRBV5-1 | TGCGCCAGCAGCTTGATGGGCCACCGGGAGGATGGTGGCTACACCTTC | CASSLMGHREDGGYTF
- | TRBJ2-1 | - | TRBV20-1 | TGCAGTGCCTTCCGGGTGGGTGAGCAGTTCTTC | CSAFRVGEQFF
- | TRBJ1-1 | - | TRBV6-1 | TGTGCCAGCAGTGAAGCGGCGGGACGGAACACTGAAGCTTTCTTT | CASSEAAGRNTEAFF
- | TRBJ1-5 | once | TRBV2 | TGTGCCAGCAGTGAAAATACTCCCCATACAGGGACGTGGAAGCCCCAGCATTTT | CASSENTPHTGTWKPQHF
- | TRBJ1-1 | - | TRBV18 | TGTGCCAGCTCACCTACGGGGGGCGATTTGAACACTGAAGCTTTCTTT | CASSPTGGDLNTEAFF
- | TRBJ1-6 | - | TRBV7-8 | TGTGCCAGCAGCTCTCCGGGAGGGAGAGATAATTCACCCCTCCACTTT | CASSSPGGRDNSPLHF
- | TRBJ1-5 | - | TRBV18 | TGTGCCAGCTCACCACGCCAGGTGAATCAGCCCCAGCATTTT | CASSPRQVNQPQHF